Shown below are 23 T cell receptor beta chains from a single sample sequenced in a study of shared clonotypes between healthy human individuals. Assay used: immunoSEQ multiplex PCR; TCRdb lists only in-frame clones, some missing. The sample shows millions of clones, 85% to 95% of them seen only once. Sample: naive CD4+ T cells sorted from blood. Subset reported: CD45RA+ positively selected. The receptors come from a man aged 18-30 years in good health.

This CDR3 is CASSSYVQGPYEQYF. Written as DNA, the CDR3 is TGCGCCAGCAGCTCTTACGTACAGGGGCCCTACGAGCAGTACTTC. The J gene is TRBJ2-7, the V gene TRBV5-1, with 7 bases identical to TRBD1. Germline V gives CDR1 SGHRS, CDR2 YFSETQ. The trim removed 3 bases at V and 2 bases at J, leaving 8 bases unmatched. The CDR3 covers 15 residues.

V is TRBV6-5 and J is TRBJ1-2, with D perhaps matching TRBD1 (6 bases). CDR1 is MNHEY and CDR2 is SVGAGI in the germline V gene. V lost 8 bases, J lost 7 bases, and 17 bases lay in between. This CDR3 contains 13 residues. CDR3 bases: TGTGCCAGCCGCACTCTCCAGGGGACTGGCTACACCTTC. Its protein product is CASRTLQGTGYTF.

The rearrangement links TRBV5-4 to TRBJ1-1, with a weak D call TRBD1 (6 bases). Trimming removed 0 bases from V and 5 bases from J, with 11 bases in between. Germline CDR1 SGHNT, CDR2 YYREEE (reference sequence). The CDR3 spans 14 residues. CDR3 bases: TGTGCCAGCAGCTTGGAAACAGGGAGGACTGAAGCTTTCTTT. As protein: CASSLETGRTEAFF.

The chain uses TRBV5-1 and TRBJ2-4; 11 bases map to TRBD2. Germline V gives CDR1 SGHRS, CDR2 YFSETQ. Trimming took 2 bases from V and 0 from J; bases not matched to a gene: 1. The CDR3 length is 16 residues. CDR3 bases: TGCGCCAGCAGCTTAGGGACTAGCGGAGCCAAAAACATTCAGTACTTC. Translation gives CASSLGTSGAKNIQYF. Full variable domain (outside the CDR3, taken from reference TRBV5-1 and TRBJ2-4): KAGVTQTPRYLIKTRGQQVTLSCSPISGHRSVSWYQQTPGQGLQFLFEYFSETQRNKGNFPGRFSGRQFSNSRSEMNVSTLELGDSALYLCASSLGTSGAKNIQYFGAGTRLSVL.

As concerns this clone: Other DNA sequences in this sample translate to the same CDR3. This sequence joins TRBV25-1 and TRBJ1-3, with D possibly TRBD1 on 5 matching bases. Germline assignment: CDR1 MGHDK and CDR2 SYGVNS. V dropped 2 bases and J dropped 1 base, with 6 bases sitting between them. The CDR3 runs 14 residues. The CDR3 bases are TGTGCCAGCAGTGAACCAGGGTCTGGAAACACCATATATTTT. Amino acids: CASSEPGSGNTIYF.

V usage is TRBV9 and J usage is TRBJ2-1; 8 bases are shared with TRBD2. Looked up from germline, CDR1 is SGDLS and CDR2 is YYNGEE. The CDR3 covers 20 residues. Germline trimming cut 0 bases from V and 2 bases from J; bases unmatched to any gene: 16. CDR3 region: CASSVVGSVALSGAYNEQFF. CDR3 DNA: TGTGCCAGCAGCGTAGTAGGTTCCGTAGCCCTTAGCGGGGCCTACAATGAGCAGTTCTTC.

The chain has TRBV6-5 and TRBJ2-1; D may correspond to TRBD1 or TRBD2 (6 bases each). Germline V gene data show CDR1 as MNHEY and CDR2 as SVGAGI. V shed 2 bases and J shed 5 bases, with 13 bases lying between them. The CDR3 covers 15 residues. CDR3 nucleotides: TGTGCCAGCAGTTACAACGGGGGCACGCACAATGAGCAGTTCTTC. Protein sequence: CASSYNGGTHNEQFF.

The V and J genes are TRBV6-4 and TRBJ1-1; D ambiguous. V shed 6 bases and J shed 1 base, with 9 bases lying between them. The CDR3 is made up of 13 amino acids. The germline gives CDR1 MRHNA, CDR2 SNTAGT. The CDR3 coding sequence is TGTGCCAGCAGCAGCTTACCGAACACTGAAGCTTTCTTT. It is translated as CASSSLPNTEAFF.

The V gene is TRBV6-6, the J gene TRBJ1-2; TRBD1 agrees at 7 bases. J was trimmed by 6 bases and V by 6 bases; bases with no gene match: 4. Germline V gene lookup returns CDR1 MNHNY and CDR2 SVGAGI (reference sequence). This CDR3 region has 12 residues. Here the CDR3 reads CASRRQGDGYTF. The DNA of the CDR3 is TGTGCCAGCAGGAGACAGGGAGATGGCTACACCTTC.

J is TRBJ2-1 and V is TRBV5-4; 10 positions agree with TRBD2. CDR1 is SGHNT and CDR2 is YYREEE in the germline V gene (reference sequence). The V and J ends lost 7 bases and 7 bases, in that order; junction bases with no gene match: 14. This CDR3 spans 16 amino acids. The CDR3 spells CASSSGSFEAVNEQFF. The CDR3, as DNA: TGTGCCAGCTCTAGCGGGAGTTTCGAGGCTGTGAATGAGCAGTTCTTC.

V is TRBV28 and J is TRBJ1-1; D might be TRBD1 (6 bases). This CDR3 region has 15 residues. V was pared by 5 bases and J by 3 bases, with 16 bases between. The V gene's germline CDR1 is MDHEN and CDR2 SYDVKM. The CDR3 loop is CASSAHSGVDTEAFF. Here the CDR3 DNA reads TGTGCCAGCAGTGCTCACTCAGGGGTAGACACTGAAGCTTTCTTT.

The rearrangement uses TRBV5-1 and TRBJ2-7, with a weak D call TRBD2 (6 bases). This CDR3 spans 15 amino acids. Trimming removed 5 bases from V and 3 bases from J, with 18 bases in between. The germline CDR1 and CDR2 sequences are SGHRS and YFSETQ. CDR3 DNA: TGCGCCAGCAGTCAAGGCCCCGGGGGAGACTACGAGCAGTACTTC. Encoded protein: CASSQGPGGDYEQYF.

The chain couples TRBV5-4 to TRBJ2-7, with 10 positions matching TRBD2. Germline loops: CDR1 SGHNT, CDR2 YYREEE (reference sequence). The CDR3 consists of 15 residues. J was trimmed by 7 bases and V by 0 bases; bases with no gene match: 7. The CDR3 reads CASSLALAGVGEQYF. The DNA of the CDR3 is TGTGCCAGCAGCTTGGCCCTAGCGGGAGTAGGAGAGCAGTACTTC.

The chain couples TRBV5-1 to TRBJ2-4, with D unclear. This CDR3 is 17 amino acids long. CDR1 and CDR2 (germline): SGHRS, YFSETQ. V lost 0 bases to trimming and J lost 0 bases, with 13 bases between them. In DNA, the CDR3 is TGCGCCAGCAGCTTGGCCGGTGGGCCGCTAGCCAAAAACATTCAGTACTTC. It encodes CASSLAGGPLAKNIQYF.

The chain combines TRBV30 with TRBJ2-7; D might be TRBD2 (7 bases). The CDR3 sequence is 13 residues long. CDR1 GTSNPN and CDR2 SVGIG come from the germline V gene (reference sequence). Trimming removed 0 bases at V and 5 bases at J, with 11 bases between. The chain's CDR3 is CAWSVTGGDEQYF. The CDR3 DNA is TGTGCCTGGAGTGTAACGGGGGGCGACGAGCAGTACTTC. The full variable domain, rest sourced from reference TRBV30 and TRBJ2-7, is SQTIHQWPATLVQPVGSPLSLECTVEGTSNPNLYWYRQAAGRGLQLLFYSVGIGQISSEVPQNLSASRPQDRQFILSSKKLLLSDSGFYLCAWSVTGGDEQYFGPGTRLTVT.

This clone was picked up one time. This chain joins TRBV5-4 and TRBJ2-6; D is unclear. CDR3 length: 14 residues. V lost 2 bases and J lost 3, with 6 bases in between. Germline CDR1 SGHNT, CDR2 YYREEE (reference sequence). DNA of the CDR3: TGTGCCAGCAGCTTCGCGGATGGGGCCAACGTCCTGACTTTC. As protein: CASSFADGANVLTF.

The V call is TRBV4-1, the J call TRBJ1-2; a weak D match, TRBD1 (5 bases). The CDR3 consists of 15 residues. Germline V gene lookup returns CDR1 MGHRA and CDR2 YSYEKL. Trimming took 4 bases from V and 6 from J, leaving 18 bases between them. CDR3 in DNA: TGCGCCAGCAGCCCTCCGGGGTCGGGGGTTAATGGCTACACCTTC. It encodes CASSPPGSGVNGYTF.

The chain is built from TRBV19 and TRBJ2-1; D possibly corresponds to TRBD1 (6 bases). V gave up 1 base and J gave up 6 bases, with 16 bases separating them. Germline-derived CDR1 and CDR2 are LNHDA and SQIVND (reference sequence). CDR3 length: 16 residues. CDR3 nucleotide sequence: TGTGCCAGTAGTATAGGGGGCAGGGGAACCTCCAATGAGCAGTTCTTC. Translating gives CASSIGGRGTSNEQFF. Combining the CDR3 with reference TRBV19 and TRBJ2-1 gives the whole variable domain DGGITQSPKYLFRKEGQNVTLSCEQNLNHDAMYWYRQDPGQGLRLIYYSQIVNDFQKGDIAEGYSVSREKKESFPLTVTSAQKNPTAFYLCASSIGGRGTSNEQFFGPGTRLTVL.

This chain links TRBV20-1 with TRBJ1-1, with no clear D. V lost 5 bases to trimming and J lost 8 bases, with 9 bases between them. The CDR3 spans 10 residues. Germline CDR1 and CDR2: DFQATT and SNEGSKA (reference sequence). In DNA form, the CDR3 reads TGCAGTGCTCTCGACAACGAAGCTTTCTTT. Amino acid sequence: CSALDNEAFF.

The gene calls are TRBV2 and TRBJ2-2; 7 bases are shared with TRBD2. From germline, CDR1 is SNHLY and CDR2 FYNNEI. J gave up 8 bases and V 6 bases, and 9 bases lay outside the gene matches. This CDR3 is built from 14 residues. The CDR3 DNA is TGTGCCAGCAGGGGGGAGGGCCTGTCTGGGGAGCTGTTTTTT. This codes for CASRGEGLSGELFF.

The genes are TRBV13 and TRBJ2-5; D may match TRBD1 or TRBD2 (5 bases each). The germline V gene encodes CDR1 PRHDT and CDR2 FYEKMQ (reference sequence). V lost 3 bases and J lost 2, with 10 bases in between. The CDR3 has 14 amino acids. The CDR3 DNA reads as TGTGCCAGCAGCTTTGGGACCAAACAAGAGACCCAGTACTTC. Its translation is CASSFGTKQETQYF.

This chain joins TRBV28 and TRBJ2-5; D perhaps matches TRBD2 (7 bases). V was shortened by 10 bases and J by 2 bases, with 17 bases between the two germline ends. The germline gives CDR1 MDHEN, CDR2 SYDVKM. This CDR3 region has 14 residues. The DNA of the CDR3 is TGTGCCACCTCTCGCGGGGGCGGACAAGAGACCCAGTACTTC. It is translated as CATSRGGGQETQYF.

The chain carries TRBV29-1 and TRBJ2-5; unclear D gene. V was trimmed by 0 bases and J by 14 bases, leaving 13 bases between them. The CDR3 consists of 11 residues. Germline assignment: CDR1 SQVTM and CDR2 ANQGSEA. The CDR3, as DNA: TGCAGCGTTGAAGATCCGGGCTCTTCATACTTC. Translating it yields CSVEDPGSSYF.